This T cell receptor (beta chain) stems from a study of cytomegalovirus exposure and HLA in healthy donors (dated by TCRdb to between 2016 and 2019). With respect to the entire study: According to a later analysis, one platform produced both the 120 validation repertoires and the 720 or so repertoires of the first cohort. The study aimed to test whether cataloging public T cell receptors could reveal signatures of past pathogen exposure. In addition to the first cohort of roughly 700 subjects, a separate validation cohort of 120 different subjects was used. To predict cytomegalovirus infection status, the study combined high-throughput TCR immunosequencing, statistical association of individual TCRs with disease status, and machine learning.

Study-level results and caveats: A total of 150 to 200 TCR beta chains were listed by the study as associated with cytomegalovirus. Across donors, most TCR sequences were observed very rarely, whereas some public TCRs were present in many individuals. Subsequent analysis determined that TCRs grouped into clusters in the first cohort also showed a tendency toward co-occurrence across the 120 validation repertoires, and roughly 94% of cluster scores exceeded 0. In both the original and validation cohorts, the classifier was reported to diagnose cytomegalovirus status with high specificity and sensitivity. A few of the identified cytomegalovirus-associated TCR beta chains were confirmed in vitro to be specific for cytomegalovirus antigens. The authors suggested that the approach could potentially be generalized to other disease states and immunological phenotypes. The validation cohort had no HLA typing available for a later analysis, so co-occurrence within that cohort was assessed over all 110 or so repertoires.

A note on this clone: It lacks a known antigen. Base qualities are missing; no much larger clone stands one base away.

The germline V and J ends show losses of 6 bases and 3 bases respectively, and no gene match explains 10 bases of the junction. CDR1 and CDR2, per the germline V gene, are MDHEN and SYDVKM. Inclusive of the bounding cysteine and phenylalanine, the CDR3 is 15 residues long. Kept here is only the CDR3 DNA, which spans 45 bases and is read in frame from base 1. Separate from the approximately 700-subject first cohort, the validation cohort of some 130 subjects was the group to which the donors belonged. The library was prepared using the immunoSEQ multiplex PCR assay. In the original analysis: A statistical classification framework was built to diagnose cytomegalovirus status from the catalog of TCR beta chain sequences. Entries here come from immuneACCESS through TCRdb and include only in-frame sequences with V and J called. Some clones fail to appear in such tables; in the studies checked, an unresolved V gene covers under half of the shortfall, and the cause of the remainder is unknown. The V and J calls and the clone size are those of that table, but D and trimming were determined from the DNA. For this sample the table gives more than 95,000 clones, of which over 90% were detected only once. The top ten constitute under 1.5% of the sample.

This TCR derives from a young woman in good health and CMV-seronegative. The chain is encoded by TRBV28 joined to TRBJ1-2, with TRBD1 matching 7 junction bases. The sample taken for sequencing was PBMCs. The sequenced DNA: TGTGCCAGCAGAACAGGGGCCGCAAACGACTATGGCTACACCTTC. Translated, it reads CASRTGAANDYGYTF.